The 20 T cell receptor beta chains presented below share a single source sample, sequenced in a study of T cell changes during pregnancy in multiple sclerosis. TCRdb's table, derived via immunoSEQ multiplex PCR, lists solely in-frame clones and lacks some. The table includes tens of thousands of clones, approximately 90% detected once. This sample comprised CD8+ T cells from peripheral blood mononuclear cells, obtained in the third trimester of pregnancy. The receptors were sampled from a female donor with multiple sclerosis, enrolled in a pregnancy study.

The chain links TRBV19 to TRBJ2-1, with TRBD2 matching 11 bases. The CDR3 consists of 15 residues. Germline V gives CDR1 LNHDA, CDR2 SQIVND (reference sequence). The junction had 8 bases not matched to a gene; V was cut back by 6 bases and J by 7 bases. CDR3 residues: CASRFLAGGPNEQFF. In DNA, the CDR3 is TGTGCCAGTAGGTTTTTAGCGGGGGGGCCAAATGAGCAGTTCTTC.

This chain uses TRBV27 with TRBJ2-7; 11 bases are a match to TRBD2. This CDR3 has 14 residues. V shed 4 bases and J 2 bases; nucleotides not matched to a gene: 1. Germline V gene data show CDR1 as MNHEY and CDR2 as SMNVEV (reference sequence). This chain's CDR3 is CASSSGLAAYEQYF. As DNA, the CDR3 is TGTGCCAGCAGTTCGGGACTAGCGGCCTACGAGCAGTACTTC.

CDR3 sequence (DNA): TGTGCCAGCAGTGAACAGGGGGCGTACACTGAAGCTTTCTTT. This codes for CASSEQGAYTEAFF. The chain uses TRBV2 and TRBJ1-1; 8 bases agree with TRBD1. The CDR3 has 14 amino acids. The germline V gene has CDR1 SNHLY and CDR2 FYNNEI. Trimming took 2 bases from V and 3 from J; bases not matched to a gene: 2.

The rearrangement links TRBV4-2 to TRBJ2-2; D not certain. The V end was cut by 1 base, the J end by 5 bases, with 8 bases between. Germline V gene sequence: CDR1 LGHNA, CDR2 YNFKEQ. The CDR3 consists of 14 residues. The DNA for the CDR3 is TGTGCCAGCAGCCAAGGTGCGGAAACCGGGGAGCTGTTTTTT. Translating it yields CASSQGAETGELFF.

This clone was observed a handful of times. The rearrangement uses TRBV27 and TRBJ2-7, with TRBD2 identical over 9 bases. The CDR3 loop spans 14 amino acids. CDR1 and CDR2 (germline): MNHEY, SMNVEV (reference sequence). Trimming at V came to 5 bases and at J to 5 bases, leaving 7 bases not matched to a gene. DNA for the CDR3: TGTGCCAGCAGTCCCCAAAGACTAGCGGACGAGCAGTACTTC. Amino acids: CASSPQRLADEQYF.

V gene TRBV27 combines with J gene TRBJ1-1; TRBD1 is a possible D gene (5 bases). Trimming left V 5 bases short and J 0 bases short, with 10 bases between. The CDR3 is 14 amino acids. Germline lookup yields CDR1 MNHEY and CDR2 SMNVEV (reference sequence). CDR3 DNA: TGTGCCAGCAGTCTGACAGTGATGAACACTGAAGCTTTCTTT. Encoded protein: CASSLTVMNTEAFF.

The rearrangement joins TRBV9 to TRBJ1-4; D unresolved. Germline lookup yields CDR1 SGDLS and CDR2 YYNGEE. The CDR3 is made up of 17 amino acids. The V gene lost 0 bases and the J gene lost 0 bases, with 12 bases spanning the gap. CDR3 region: CASSVGRGSPTNEKLFF. The DNA for the CDR3 is TGTGCCAGCAGCGTAGGCAGAGGAAGCCCAACTAATGAAAAACTGTTTTTT.

The chain couples TRBV10-3 to TRBJ2-3, with 9 positions matching TRBD2. Looked up from germline, CDR1 is ENHRY and CDR2 is SYGVKD. The CDR3 is 15 amino acids. J was trimmed by 2 bases and V by 6 bases; bases with no gene match: 6. CDR3 sequence (DNA): TGTGCCATCAGAGCGACTAGCGGAAACACAGATACGCAGTATTTT. This encodes CAIRATSGNTDTQYF.

This clone has just one count. The chain employs TRBV7-9 and TRBJ2-7, with D tentatively TRBD2 (6 bases). Germline lookup yields CDR1 SEHNR and CDR2 FQNEAQ (reference sequence). The CDR3 spans 15 residues. The V end lost 5 bases, the J end lost 1 base, and 15 bases lay between the germline ends. The CDR3 DNA reads TGTGCCAGCAGCACCCGGGACTCCCGTTCCTACGAGCAGTACTTC. Translating gives CASSTRDSRSYEQYF.

V gene TRBV5-1 combines with J gene TRBJ2-1; the match to TRBD2 covers 7 bases. The V segment lost 0 bases and the J segment 5 bases; nucleotides outside the gene matches: 5. Germline V gene sequence: CDR1 SGHRS, CDR2 YFSETQ. This CDR3 has 15 residues. The CDR3 loop is CASSLARERDNEQFF. The CDR3 nucleotides are TGCGCCAGCAGCTTGGCGCGGGAGAGGGACAATGAGCAGTTCTTC.

V and J are TRBV4-3 and TRBJ2-3; 9 positions match TRBD2. The V gene's germline CDR1 is LGHNA and CDR2 YSLEER. Losses at the gene ends were 0 bases for V and 0 bases for J; bases not matched to a gene: 4. This CDR3 contains 17 residues. The CDR3 nucleotides read TGCGCCAGCAGCCAAGATTTGGCGGGGGGGAGCACAGATACGCAGTATTTT. Residues: CASSQDLAGGSTDTQYF.

V and J are TRBV7-9 and TRBJ1-5; D unclear. Per the germline V gene, CDR1 is SEHNR and CDR2 is FQNEAQ (reference sequence). This CDR3 is 12 amino acids long. The germline V and J ends were trimmed by 3 bases and 7 bases, with 7 bases remaining between them. CDR3 in amino acids: CASSFPGQPQHF. CDR3 in DNA: TGTGCCAGCAGCTTTCCTGGCCAGCCCCAGCATTTT.

The gene calls are TRBV9 and TRBJ1-5; D may be TRBD1 (5 bases). The V gene lost 1 base and the J gene lost 5 bases, with 10 bases spanning the gap. This CDR3 spans 14 amino acids. Germline V gene lookup returns CDR1 SGDLS and CDR2 YYNGEE. The CDR3 DNA is TGTGCCAGCAGCGTATCGGACACCCATCAGCCCCAGCATTTT. Protein: CASSVSDTHQPQHF.

The chain is built from TRBV10-2 and TRBJ2-7; 10 positions agree with TRBD2. The CDR3 totals 15 residues. Germline V gene sequence: CDR1 WSHSY, CDR2 SAAADI. The trim removed 3 bases at V and 4 bases at J, leaving 6 bases unmatched. CDR3 nucleotide sequence: TGCGCCAGCAGTGACCCGCTAGCGGGGGAGTACGAGCAGTACTTC. The encoded protein is CASSDPLAGEYEQYF.

This clone was seen only once. This chain uses TRBV27 with TRBJ1-2, with D unclear. CDR1 MNHEY and CDR2 SMNVEV come from the germline V gene (reference sequence). V was cut by 3 bases and J by 0 bases, with 5 bases left in between. The CDR3 spans 13 residues. This chain's CDR3 is CASSFAANYGYTF. The CDR3 nucleotides read TGTGCCAGCAGTTTCGCGGCTAACTATGGCTACACCTTC.

The chain carries TRBV7-9 and TRBJ2-1, with D uncertain. This CDR3 spans 12 amino acids. Germline loops: CDR1 SEHNR, CDR2 FQNEAQ (reference sequence). The V gene lost 5 bases and the J gene lost 6 bases, with 8 bases spanning the gap. CDR3 DNA sequence: TGTGCCAGCAGCCCCGGTGCCAATGAGCAGTTCTTC. Residues: CASSPGANEQFF.

The V call is TRBV5-8, the J call TRBJ2-7; the match to TRBD2 covers 10 bases. Germline values: CDR1 SGHTS, CDR2 YDEGEE. The CDR3 runs 16 residues. J was trimmed by 3 bases and V by 0 bases; bases with no gene match: 6. CDR3 DNA sequence: TGTGCCAGCAGCTTGGCCATGTCTAGCGGGAGCTACGAGCAGTACTTC. Protein product: CASSLAMSSGSYEQYF. The full variable domain, in which reference TRBV5-8 and TRBJ2-7 provide the parts outside the CDR3, is EAGVTQSPTHLIKTRGQQATLRCSPISGHTSVYWYQQALGLGLQFLLWYDEGEERNRGNFPPRFSGRQFPNYSSELNVNALELEDSALYLCASSLAMSSGSYEQYFGPGTRLTVT.

V usage is TRBV4-3 and J usage is TRBJ1-1; a weak D match, TRBD1 (6 bases). From germline, CDR1 is LGHNA and CDR2 YSLEER. The CDR3 runs to 15 residues. The V gene lost 6 bases and the J gene lost 0 bases, with 14 bases spanning the gap. CDR3 amino acids: CASRLGRGMNTEAFF. The CDR3 region has the DNA TGCGCCAGCAGGCTAGGCAGGGGCATGAACACTGAAGCTTTCTTT.

Notes on this clone: Distinct nucleotide sequences in the sample also encode this CDR3. V is TRBV27 and J is TRBJ2-3, with 11 bases matching TRBD2. From germline, CDR1 is MNHEY and CDR2 SMNVEV (reference sequence). The J segment lost 5 bases and the V segment lost 4 bases, leaving 5 bases of the junction unmatched. The CDR3 runs to 15 residues. CDR3 amino acids: CASSSLAGGLDTQYF. The CDR3 nucleotides read TGTGCCAGCAGTTCGCTAGCGGGGGGTCTAGATACGCAGTATTTT.

The rearrangement joins TRBV11-2 to TRBJ2-1, with 7 bases matching TRBD2. The germline V gene encodes CDR1 SGHAT and CDR2 FQNNGV. The CDR3 runs to 13 residues. Germline trimming cut 8 bases from V and 6 bases from J; bases unmatched to any gene: 7. The CDR3 sequence: CASEIVAGNEQFF. CDR3 coding DNA: TGTGCCAGCGAGATTGTAGCGGGCAATGAGCAGTTCTTC.